The 12 T cell receptor beta chains reported below all come from one sample, sequenced in a study of T-cell reconstitution after alpha-beta-depleted transplantation in children. A library of TCRbeta sequences, prepared with unique molecular identifiers, was generated. TCRdb independently ran MiXCR on the PCR reads; one entry per CDR3 protein. The table records under 450,000 distinct CDR3 sequences, 10% to 15% of them present only once. The material was PBMCs, obtained from the stem cell graft. The receptors were gathered from a human donor who donated a stem cell graft to a child with Fanconi anemia.

The chain employs TRBV7-6 and TRBJ2-1; D possibly corresponds to TRBD2 (7 bases). Germline CDR1 SGHVS, CDR2 FNYEAQ. The CDR3 runs 15 residues. V lost 0 bases and J 6 bases, leaving 12 bases between the germline ends. As DNA, the CDR3 is TGTGCCAGCAGCTTAGCGGCGGGGGCGTCCAATGAGCAGTTCTTC. The encoded protein is CASSLAAGASNEQFF.

This chain links TRBV4-3 with TRBJ2-1; tentatively, D is TRBD2 (6 bases). In germline, CDR1 is LGHNA, CDR2 YSLEER. The V end was cut by 4 bases, the J end by 2 bases, with 12 bases between. This CDR3 has 15 amino acids. The CDR3: CASSLSGYTYNEQFF. The CDR3 nucleotides are TGCGCCAGCAGCCTCAGCGGGTATACCTACAATGAGCAGTTCTTC.

There are a few counts of this clonotype. V and J are TRBV15 and TRBJ2-2; no definite D call. Trimming shortened V by 2 bases and J by 3 bases, and 10 bases separated the two germline ends. Germline assignment: CDR1 LNHNV and CDR2 YYDKDF (reference sequence). The CDR3 runs to 15 residues. The CDR3 coding sequence is TGTGCCACCAGCAGATACGACGGATACACCGGGGAGCTGTTTTTT. It yields the protein CATSRYDGYTGELFF.

This rearrangement joins TRBV7-9 to TRBJ1-1; D is possibly TRBD1 (5 bases). Trimming pared 3 bases from V and 5 bases from J, leaving 13 bases between. The CDR3 runs 14 residues. Germline V lookup: CDR1 SEHNR, CDR2 FQNEAQ (reference sequence). CDR3 amino acids: CASSFSGSATEAFF. CDR3 in DNA: TGTGCCAGCAGCTTTTCAGGGTCGGCGACTGAAGCTTTCTTT.

The chain is built from TRBV5-1 and TRBJ2-5, with 7 positions matching TRBD1. V shed 4 bases and J 9 bases; nucleotides not matched to a gene: 9. Germline V gene data show CDR1 as SGHRS and CDR2 as YFSETQ. This CDR3 comprises 13 residues. The CDR3 protein is CASSLRDRTAQYF. The CDR3 coding sequence is TGCGCCAGCAGCCTCCGGGACAGAACAGCCCAGTACTTC.

This clonotype was picked up many times. V is TRBV5-1 and J is TRBJ2-1; tentative D call: TRBD2 (6 bases). Germline V gives CDR1 SGHRS, CDR2 YFSETQ. V was cut by 6 bases and J by 9 bases, with 16 bases left in between. The CDR3 is made up of 13 amino acids. CDR3 DNA: TGCGCCAGCAACGACGTGGGGGGTGGTGAGCAGTTCTTC. As protein: CASNDVGGGEQFF.

This clonotype turned up a few times. V usage is TRBV4-2 and J usage is TRBJ1-1, with TRBD1 as a possible D gene (6 bases). Germline V gene sequence: CDR1 LGHNA, CDR2 YNFKEQ. V was clipped by 7 bases and J by 7 bases, with 13 bases between them. There are 12 residues in the CDR3. This CDR3 reads CASKLGGLEAFF. The CDR3 DNA reads TGTGCCAGCAAACTAGGGGGGCTTGAAGCTTTCTTT.

This clonotype was observed many times. CDR3: CSVEWPPDRMNTEAFF. Written as DNA, the CDR3 is TGCAGCGTTGAATGGCCCCCCGACAGAATGAACACTGAAGCTTTCTTT. The chain employs TRBV29-1 and TRBJ1-1; TRBD1 is a possible D gene (5 bases). CDR3 length equals 16 residues. Per germline, CDR1 SQVTM and CDR2 ANQGSEA. Trimming left V 2 bases short and J 0 bases short, with 16 bases between. Complete variable domain (other parts from reference TRBV29-1 and TRBJ1-1): SAVISQKPSRDICQRGTSLTIQCQVDSQVTMMFWYRQQPGQSLTLIATANQGSEATYESGFVIDKFPISRPNLTFSTLTVSNMSPEDSSIYLCSVEWPPDRMNTEAFFGQGTRLTVV.

The table lists this clonotype with many counts. CDR3 DNA: TGTGCCAGCAGTTTGCGCCAGGGGACGTCGACCGGGGAGCTGTTTTTT. Amino acid sequence: CASSLRQGTSTGELFF. The chain combines TRBV12-3 or TRBV12-4 with TRBJ2-2; the D gene is possibly TRBD1 (6 bases). The CDR3 has 16 residues. Trimming left V 3 bases short and J 5 bases short, with 16 bases between.

This clonotype was detected many times. The gene calls are TRBV9 and TRBJ1-1; D is undetermined. V gave up 3 bases and J gave up 4 bases, with 10 bases separating them. Germline CDR1 and CDR2: SGDLS and YYNGEE. This CDR3 contains 13 residues. CDR3 in DNA: TGTGCCAGCAGCGCCGGAGGAGGCACTGAAGCTTTCTTT. Translation gives CASSAGGGTEAFF. Full variable domain (outside the CDR3, taken from reference TRBV9 and TRBJ1-1): DSGVTQTPKHLITATGQRVTLRCSPRSGDLSVYWYQQSLDQGLQFLIQYYNGEERAKGNILERFSAQQFPDLHSELNLSSLELGDSALYFCASSAGGGTEAFFGQGTRLTVV.

This clonotype was detected ten times or more. The chain joins TRBV5-1 to TRBJ2-3, with 9 bases aligning to TRBD2. The CDR3 extends over 16 amino acids. Germline assignment: CDR1 SGHRS and CDR2 YFSETQ. The J segment lost 2 bases and the V segment lost 0 bases, leaving 4 bases of the junction unmatched. The CDR3 sequence is CASSLGVAGDTDTQYF. As DNA, the CDR3 is TGCGCCAGCAGCTTGGGGGTAGCGGGGGACACAGATACGCAGTATTTT.

This sequence joins TRBV3-1 and TRBJ2-2; D is perhaps TRBD1 or TRBD2 (5 bases each). This CDR3 has 15 amino acids. The germline V and J ends were trimmed by 1 base and 5 bases, with 11 bases remaining between them. The germline gives CDR1 LGHDT, CDR2 YNNKEL (reference sequence). DNA of the CDR3: TGTGCCAGCAGCCAAGGGCCAGGGAGTACCGGGGAGCTGTTTTTT. Its protein product is CASSQGPGSTGELFF.